This TCR beta chain emerged from a study of blood T cell repertoires in COVID-19. The table came from immunoSEQ multiplex PCR; TCRdb's copy has only in-frame clones and leaves some out. Here the sample spans about 160,000 clones, over 75% being singletons. CDR1 and CDR2 (germline): SGDLS, YYNGEE. This CDR3 comprises 14 residues. Unmatched junction bases numbered 2, after V lost 2 bases and J lost 0 bases. This TCR was sampled from a man aged 70-80 years with acute or convalescent COVID-19. Material: peripheral blood. The chain carries TRBV9 and TRBJ2-7; 7 bases line up with TRBD2. In DNA, the CDR3 is TGTGCCAGCAGCGTCGGGACTAACTCCTACGAGCAGTACTTC. Amino acid sequence: CASSVGTNSYEQYF.